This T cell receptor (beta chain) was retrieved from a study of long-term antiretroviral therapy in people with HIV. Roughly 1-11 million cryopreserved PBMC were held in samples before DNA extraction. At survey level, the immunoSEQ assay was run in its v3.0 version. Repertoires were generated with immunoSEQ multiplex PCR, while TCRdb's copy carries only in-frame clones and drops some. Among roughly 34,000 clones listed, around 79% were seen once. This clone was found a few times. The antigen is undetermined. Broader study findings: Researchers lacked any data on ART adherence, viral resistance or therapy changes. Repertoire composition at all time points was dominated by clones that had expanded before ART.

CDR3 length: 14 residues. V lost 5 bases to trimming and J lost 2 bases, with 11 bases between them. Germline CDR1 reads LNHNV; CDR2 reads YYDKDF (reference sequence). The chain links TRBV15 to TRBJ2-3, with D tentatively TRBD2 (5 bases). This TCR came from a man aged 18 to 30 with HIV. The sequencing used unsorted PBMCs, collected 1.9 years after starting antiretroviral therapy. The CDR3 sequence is CATSGSGYTDTQYF. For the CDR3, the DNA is TGTGCCACCAGCGGCAGCGGTTACACAGATACGCAGTATTTT.